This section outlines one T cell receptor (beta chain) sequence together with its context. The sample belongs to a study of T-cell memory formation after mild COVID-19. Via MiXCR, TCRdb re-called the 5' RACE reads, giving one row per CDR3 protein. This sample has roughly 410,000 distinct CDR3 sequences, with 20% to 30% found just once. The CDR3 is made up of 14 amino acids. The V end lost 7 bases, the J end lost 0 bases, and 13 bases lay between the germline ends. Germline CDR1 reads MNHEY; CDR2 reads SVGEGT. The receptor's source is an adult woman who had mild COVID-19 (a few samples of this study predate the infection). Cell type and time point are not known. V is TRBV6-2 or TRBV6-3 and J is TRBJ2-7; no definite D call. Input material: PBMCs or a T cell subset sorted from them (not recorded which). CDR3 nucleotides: TGTGCCAGCACCCGAAAACCTCCCTCCTACGAGCAGTACTTC. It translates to CASTRKPPSYEQYF.